The 4 T cell receptor beta chains below come from one sample, sequenced in a study of cytomegalovirus exposure and HLA in healthy donors (dated by TCRdb to the late 2010s). The library was built by means of the immunoSEQ multiplex PCR assay. TCRdb retrieved this table from immuneACCESS and kept in-frame rearrangements only. Not all clones are present; in checked studies, unresolved V genes account for under half, and no reason is known for the remainder. Counted in this sample were 100,000 to 120,000 clones; about 85% of them appeared once. The ten largest clones represent approximately 2.9% of the sample. The specimen sequenced was PBMCs. Receptor source: a woman in her late teens or twenties in good health and CMV-seronegative.

The count of this clone is one. This chain joins TRBV13 and TRBJ1-1; perhaps TRBD1 as D (6 bases). This CDR3 spans 13 amino acids. The germline gives CDR1 PRHDT, CDR2 FYEKMQ (reference sequence). V was shortened by 3 bases and J by 4 bases, with 9 bases between the two germline ends. The CDR3 DNA follows: TGTGCCAGCAGCTTTAGGGGGGGCACTGAAGCTTTCTTT. It translates to CASSFRGGTEAFF.

This chain joins TRBV15 and TRBJ2-1, with D maybe TRBD2 (5 bases). V was trimmed by 0 bases and J by 7 bases, leaving 19 bases between them. CDR1 is LNHNV, CDR2 YYDKDF, per germline (reference sequence). The CDR3 totals 17 residues. This CDR3 reads CATSRERAVAITNEQFF. The CDR3 nucleotides read TGTGCCACCAGCAGAGAGAGGGCCGTTGCAATTACAAATGAGCAGTTCTTC.

The chain recombines TRBV28 with TRBJ1-5; the D gene is possibly TRBD1 (6 bases). V lost 6 bases, J lost 7 bases, and 16 bases lay in between. This CDR3 region has 14 residues. Germline CDR1 MDHEN, CDR2 SYDVKM. CDR3: CASRGGGRGQPQHF. The DNA of the CDR3 is TGTGCCAGCAGAGGGGGGGGGCGAGGGCAGCCCCAGCATTTT.

This chain links TRBV18 with TRBJ2-6; unclear D gene. Trimming removed 1 base at V and 0 bases at J, with 16 bases between. The CDR3 loop spans 19 amino acids. Germline loops: CDR1 KGHSH, CDR2 LQKENI. The CDR3 nucleotides read TGTGCCAGCTCACCACGTCAGGTTTCCACATTCTCTGGGGCCAACGTCCTGACTTTC. It is translated as CASSPRQVSTFSGANVLTF.